The 5 T cell receptor beta chains below were found in one sample sequenced in a study of T cell responses to AZD1222 COVID-19 vaccine. Libraries were prepared by immunoSEQ multiplex PCR; TCRdb keeps only in-frame clonotypes and omits some of them. The table has some 180,000 clones, 80% to 95% seen once. This specimen consisted of peripheral blood, obtained 28 days after the second dose of the MenACWY control vaccine. The receptors derive from an adult who received the MenACWY meningococcal vaccine as a control.

The V and J genes are TRBV5-1 and TRBJ1-2; weak D call: TRBD1 (5 bases). V was shortened by 4 bases and J by 3 bases, with 22 bases between the two germline ends. CDR1 is SGHRS and CDR2 is YFSETQ in the germline V gene. The CDR3 covers 17 residues. The CDR3 here is CASSPATRDRWYYGYTF. Written as DNA, the CDR3 is TGCGCCAGCAGCCCAGCGACGAGGGACCGTTGGTACTATGGCTACACCTTC.

V usage is TRBV28 and J usage is TRBJ2-1; 8 nucleotides align to TRBD2. Germline trimming cut 5 bases from V and 9 bases from J; bases unmatched to any gene: 3. The germline CDR1 and CDR2 sequences are MDHEN and SYDVKM. The CDR3 is made up of 12 amino acids. In DNA form, the CDR3 reads TGTGCCAGCAGTGAAGGGACTAGTGAGCAGTTCTTC. Protein sequence: CASSEGTSEQFF.

The chain links TRBV5-5 to TRBJ1-1, with 10 nucleotides matching TRBD1. CDR1 is SGHKS, CDR2 YYEKEE, per germline (reference sequence). The CDR3 sequence is 14 residues long. The V gene end was trimmed by 4 bases and the J gene end by 5 bases; junction bases not matched to a gene: 5. The CDR3 sequence is CASSRDRGGTEAFF. The CDR3 nucleotides are TGTGCCAGCAGCAGGGACAGGGGAGGAACTGAAGCTTTCTTT. The full variable domain, in which reference TRBV5-5 and TRBJ1-1 provide the parts outside the CDR3, is DAGVTQSPTHLIKTRGQQVTLRCSPISGHKSVSWYQQVLGQGPQFIFQYYEKEERGRGNFPDRFSARQFPNYSSELNVNALLLGDSALYLCASSRDRGGTEAFFGQGTRLTVV.

The chain combines TRBV5-1 with TRBJ1-6; a possible D gene is TRBD1 (5 bases). The germline V and J ends were trimmed by 2 bases and 5 bases, with 14 bases remaining between them. CDR3 length: 16 residues. Germline V CDR1 and CDR2: SGHRS, YFSETQ. In DNA, the CDR3 is TGCGCCAGCAGCTTTCGGGGGACTGATGATAATTCACCCCTCCACTTT. It codes for CASSFRGTDDNSPLHF.

The chain joins TRBV6-2 or TRBV6-3 to TRBJ2-3; D uncertain. Looked up from germline, CDR1 is MNHEY and CDR2 is SVGEGT. With 5 bases removed from V and 5 bases from J, the gap between germline ends came to 14 bases. The length of the CDR3 is 14 residues. CDR3 loop: CASSMVGNVDTQYF. The CDR3 DNA is TGTGCCAGCAGTATGGTGGGCAACGTAGATACGCAGTATTTT.